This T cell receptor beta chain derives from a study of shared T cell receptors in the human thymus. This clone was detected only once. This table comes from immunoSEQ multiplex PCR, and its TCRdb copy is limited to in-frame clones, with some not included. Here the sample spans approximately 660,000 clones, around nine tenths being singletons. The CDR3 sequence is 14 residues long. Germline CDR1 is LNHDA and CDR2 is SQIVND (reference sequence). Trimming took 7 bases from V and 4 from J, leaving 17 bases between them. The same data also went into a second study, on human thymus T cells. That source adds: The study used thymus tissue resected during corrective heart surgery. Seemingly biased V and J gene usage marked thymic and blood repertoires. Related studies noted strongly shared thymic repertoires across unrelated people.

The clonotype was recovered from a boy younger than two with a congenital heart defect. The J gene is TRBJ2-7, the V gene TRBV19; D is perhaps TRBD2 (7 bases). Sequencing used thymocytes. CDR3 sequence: CASTHGGAPYEQYF. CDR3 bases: TGTGCCAGTACCCATGGGGGGGCCCCTTACGAGCAGTACTTC.